This T cell receptor (beta chain) came from a study of T cells in Graves' hyperthyroidism and ophthalmopathy. Authors of the study amplified TCR beta CDR3 regions from RNA transcripts. TCR CDR3 regions were first amplified by RT-PCR with HTBI primers. TCRdb re-called the multiplex PCR reads with MiXCR, one entry per CDR3 protein. This table has roughly 500,000 distinct CDR3 sequences, around 22% appearing once. This CDR3 has 14 amino acids. V lost 0 bases, J lost 8 bases, and 2 bases stayed unmatched. In germline, CDR1 is MNHEY, CDR2 SVGAGI. Sequencing was performed on blood. The sequence derives from a woman in her 30s with Graves' ophthalmopathy. V and J are TRBV6-5 and TRBJ2-2, with 8 bases that match TRBD1. CDR3 DNA sequence: TGTGCCAGCAGTTACTCGCAGGGGGCTGGGGAGCTGTTTTTT. This encodes CASSYSQGAGELFF.